The clone carrying this TCR beta chain was detected only a few times. Its antigen is currently unknown. V lost 1 base to trimming and J lost 7 bases; unmatched junction nucleotides: 6. The germline gives CDR1 SGHVS, CDR2 FNYEAQ. CDR3 size: 15 residues. The data are from a study of somatic mutations in cytotoxic T cells in rheumatoid arthritis. Study-wide context: Patients gave 30 ml EDTA peripheral blood immediately after diagnosis, prior to starting treatment. Study-level findings and limits: Between rheumatoid arthritis patients and age-matched healthy controls, CD8+ T-cell clonality showed no significant difference.

Repertoires were generated with immunoSEQ multiplex PCR, while TCRdb's copy carries only in-frame clones and drops some. The data contain roughly 20,000 clones, 68% of them singletons. The sequencing sample was made of CD8+ T cells sorted from blood. The receptor was isolated from an adult with rheumatoid arthritis. The gene calls are TRBV7-6 and TRBJ2-4; 8 bases agree with TRBD1. Here the CDR3 reads CASSLVTGGDNIQYF. CDR3 coding DNA: TGTGCCAGCAGCTTAGTAACAGGGGGTGATAACATTCAGTACTTC.